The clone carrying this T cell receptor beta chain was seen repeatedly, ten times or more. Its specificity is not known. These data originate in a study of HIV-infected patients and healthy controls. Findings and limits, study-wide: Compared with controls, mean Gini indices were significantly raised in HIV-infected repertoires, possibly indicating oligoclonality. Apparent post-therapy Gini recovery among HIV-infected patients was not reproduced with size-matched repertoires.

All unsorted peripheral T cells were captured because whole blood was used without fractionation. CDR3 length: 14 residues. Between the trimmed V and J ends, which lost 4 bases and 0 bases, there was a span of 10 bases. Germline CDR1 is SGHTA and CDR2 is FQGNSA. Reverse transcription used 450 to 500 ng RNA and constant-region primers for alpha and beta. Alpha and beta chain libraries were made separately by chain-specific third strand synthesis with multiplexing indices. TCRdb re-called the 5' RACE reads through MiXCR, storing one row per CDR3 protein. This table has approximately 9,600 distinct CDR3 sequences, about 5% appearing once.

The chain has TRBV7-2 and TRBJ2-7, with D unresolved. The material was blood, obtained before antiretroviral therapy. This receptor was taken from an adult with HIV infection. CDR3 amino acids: CASSSLIGSYEQYF. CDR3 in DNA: TGTGCCAGCAGCTCCTTGATCGGCTCCTACGAGCAGTACTTC.